These T cell receptor beta chains were read from a single sample in a study of blood T cell repertoires in COVID-19. Only in-frame clones appear in the TCRdb table, and some are missing; sequencing was by immunoSEQ multiplex PCR. This table has 110,000 or so clones, approximately 86% appearing once. The source material was peripheral blood. Source of these receptors: a human donor in a cohort sampled during active COVID-19. CDR3s include the opening cysteine and the closing phenylalanine or tryptophan. D genes are given only for firm matches. Some rows have no size entry. The others give once, few or many, or a class for an expanded clone.

TRBD1,TRBV6-4,TRBJ1-2,once,15,CASSETGANEDGYTF,TGTGCCAGCAGTGAAACAGGGGCGAATGAGGATGGCTACACCTTC
TRBD1,TRBV19,TRBJ2-5,.,15,CASTLGQGIQETQYF,TGTGCCAGTACTCTAGGACAGGGGATACAAGAGACCCAGTACTTC
TRBD1,TRBV19,TRBJ1-3,.,15,CASSIDRAAGNTIYF,TGTGCCAGTAGTATTGACAGGGCGGCTGGAAACACCATATATTTT
.,TRBV7-9,TRBJ1-4,.,11,CANGLNEKLFF,TGTGCCAATGGCCTCAATGAAAAACTGTTTTTT
.,TRBV11-2,TRBJ2-3,.,18,CASSPRGAGAWSTDTQYF,TGTGCCAGCAGCCCTAGAGGCGCGGGGGCCTGGAGCACAGATACGCAGTATTTT
.,TRBV3-1/TRBV3-2,TRBJ1-5,few,15,CASSQEQGRGQPQHF,TGTGCCAGCAGCCAGGAACAGGGCCGGGGTCAGCCCCAGCATTTT
.,TRBV5-1,TRBJ1-1,once,14,CASSLGGEDTEAFF,TGCGCCAGCAGCTTGGGTGGGGAGGACACTGAAGCTTTCTTT
.,TRBV7-9,TRBJ1-5,.,14,CASSPGGHDQPQHF,TGTGCCAGCAGCCCGGGGGGGCACGATCAGCCCCAGCATTTT
.,TRBV6-6,TRBJ1-5,.,15,CASSARVPDGQPQHF,TGTGCCAGCAGTGCCAGGGTACCCGACGGTCAGCCCCAGCATTTT
.,TRBV14,TRBJ2-5,.,13,CASSQDSRGSKYF,TGTGCCAGCAGCCAAGATAGTAGAGGGTCCAAGTACTTC
.,TRBV3-1/TRBV3-2,TRBJ1-2,.,16,CASSPPGGSGVNGYTF,TGTGCCAGCAGCCCTCCCGGAGGGTCGGGAGTCAATGGCTACACCTTC
.,TRBV3-1/TRBV3-2,TRBJ1-2,.,17,CASSQVGSDFSTYGYTF,TGTGCCAGCAGCCAAGTCGGGAGTGATTTTTCTACCTATGGCTACACCTTC
.,TRBV19,TRBJ1-1,.,15,CASSIIEGMNTEAFF,TGTGCCAGTAGTATTATCGAGGGAATGAACACTGAAGCTTTCTTT
TRBD2,TRBV5-4,TRBJ2-7,once,15,CASSFWASGGLEQYF,TGTGCCAGCAGCTTTTGGGCTAGCGGGGGACTCGAGCAGTACTTC
TRBD1,TRBV4-1,TRBJ1-4,.,15,CASSQDRAGGAKLFF,TGCGCCAGCAGCCAAGATCGGGCAGGGGGCGCAAAACTGTTTTTT
TRBD1,TRBV7-6,TRBJ1-1,.,15,CASRSDRGSKTEAFF,TGTGCCAGCAGGTCGGACAGGGGAAGTAAGACTGAAGCTTTCTTT
TRBD1,TRBV5-1,TRBJ1-4,.,17,CASSIGTGIGTNEKLFF,TGCGCCAGCAGTATCGGGACAGGGATTGGCACTAATGAAAAACTGTTTTTT
TRBD1,TRBV29-1,TRBJ1-1,.,14,CSADRGLGNTEAFF,TGCAGCGCGGACAGGGGCTTAGGGAACACTGAAGCTTTCTTT
.,TRBV30,TRBJ1-3,.,14,CAWNGGFSGNTIYF,TGTGCCTGGAACGGCGGGTTCTCTGGAAACACCATATATTTT
.,TRBV10-3,TRBJ2-7,.,13,CAISPDSLGEQYF,TGTGCCATCAGTCCGGACAGTCTGGGCGAGCAGTACTTC
.,TRBV29-1,TRBJ1-4,.,14,CSVLTGMVEEKLFF,TGCAGCGTCCTCACAGGGATGGTTGAAGAAAAACTGTTTTTT
.,TRBV2,TRBJ1-1,.,14,CASSSSGVSTEAFF,TGTGCCAGCAGTAGTTCCGGGGTGAGCACTGAAGCTTTCTTT
.,TRBV5-8,TRBJ1-1,once,13,CASSLGTVAEAFF,TGTGCCAGCAGCTTGGGTACGGTGGCTGAAGCTTTCTTT
TRBD2,TRBV3-1/TRBV3-2,TRBJ2-7,once,15,CASSPRTSGSYEQYF,TGTGCCAGCAGCCCACGGACTAGCGGGTCCTACGAGCAGTACTTC
.,TRBV5-1,TRBJ2-6,.,18,CASSLEFTGFAGANVLTF,TGCGCCAGCAGCTTGGAATTCACAGGGTTCGCTGGGGCCAACGTCCTGACTTTC
.,TRBV10-1,TRBJ1-4,.,13,CAKGQRTNEKLFF,TGCGCCAAAGGACAGAGAACTAATGAAAAACTGTTTTTT
TRBD2,TRBV29-1,TRBJ2-2,.,14,CSVEKAGITGELFF,TGCAGCGTTGAGAAAGCGGGGATCACCGGGGAGCTGTTTTTT
.,TRBV28,TRBJ2-1,.,18,CASSLFALKRVSYNEQFF,TGTGCCAGCAGTTTATTTGCGCTAAAACGTGTCTCCTACAATGAGCAGTTCTTC
.,TRBV5-8,TRBJ1-2,.,16,CASSFTDRPTTYGYTF,TGTGCCAGCAGCTTTACCGACAGGCCTACAACCTATGGCTACACCTTC
TRBD1,TRBV6-5,TRBJ1-1,.,15,CASNHRGGGGTEAFF,TGTGCCAGCAACCACAGGGGGGGAGGGGGCACTGAAGCTTTCTTT
TRBD1,TRBV18,TRBJ2-5,.,13,CASSFGQGETQYF,TGTGCCAGCTCGTTTGGACAGGGGGAGACCCAGTACTTC
TRBD2,TRBV2,TRBJ2-2,.,15,CASSDLPSGKWELFF,TGTGCCAGCAGTGACTTGCCTAGCGGGAAGTGGGAGCTGTTTTTT
.,TRBV29-1,TRBJ1-1,.,11,CSVRRETEAFF,TGCAGCGTTCGGAGGGAGACTGAAGCTTTCTTT
TRBD1,TRBV3-1/TRBV3-2,TRBJ1-1,few,15,CASSRSEGTGREAFF,TGTGCCAGCAGCCGCTCAGAGGGGACAGGGCGAGAAGCTTTCTTT
.,TRBV5-5,TRBJ2-1,.,17,CASSLVSGIDSYNEQFF,TGTGCCAGCAGCTTAGTTTCGGGGATAGACTCCTACAATGAGCAGTTCTTC
TRBD1,TRBV10-2,TRBJ1-1,.,15,CASFGTGQLNTEAFF,TGCGCCAGCTTTGGGACAGGACAATTGAACACTGAAGCTTTCTTT
.,TRBV5-8,TRBJ2-1,.,12,CASSSWGDEQFF,TGTGCCAGCAGCTCTTGGGGAGATGAGCAGTTCTTC
.,TRBV7-9,TRBJ2-7,.,14,CASSPPGGNYEQYF,TGTGCCAGCAGCCCCCCCGGAGGAAACTACGAGCAGTACTTC
.,TRBV28,TRBJ1-2,.,14,CASSLSGGNYGYTF,TGTGCCAGCAGTTTATCGGGGGGGAACTATGGCTACACCTTC
.,TRBV14,TRBJ2-7,.,13,CASSQDRRGEQYF,TGTGCCAGCAGCCAAGATCGCCGGGGCGAGCAGTACTTC
.,TRBV6-5,TRBJ1-4,.,14,CASSKGRKGEKLFF,TGTGCCAGCAGCAAAGGACGAAAGGGGGAAAAACTGTTTTTT
.,TRBV6-5,TRBJ1-2,.,15,CASSYSTGANYGYTF,TGTGCCAGCAGTTACTCGACTGGGGCCAACTATGGCTACACCTTC
TRBD2,TRBV5-4,TRBJ2-5,.,15,CASSLGTSRQETQYF,TGTGCCAGCAGCTTGGGGACTAGCAGACAAGAGACCCAGTACTTC
.,TRBV27,TRBJ2-7,few,13,CASSSHRSYEQYF,TGTGCCAGCAGTTCCCACAGGTCCTACGAGCAGTACTTC